This T cell receptor beta chain is drawn from a study of T cells in Graves' hyperthyroidism and ophthalmopathy. Whole-study findings and limits: The majority of expanded thyroid clonotypes above 0.001 also appeared in blood.

TCR beta CDR3 regions were amplified from RNA transcripts. Using the HTBI primer set, a first-round RT-PCR was run on the TCR CDR3. TCRdb re-called the multiplex PCR reads through MiXCR, storing one row per CDR3 protein. Of a few hundred thousand distinct CDR3 sequences listed, more than 13% are singletons. Details on this clonotype: Its target is unknown.

Sample: blood. The receptor was isolated from a woman in her twenties or thirties with Graves' hyperthyroidism.

CDR3 sequence: CASSLGGYRGELFF. The CDR3 DNA reads TGTGCCAGCAGTTTGGGGGGGTACAGGGGAGAACTGTTTTTT. This rearrangement joins TRBV27 to TRBJ1-4, with 7 bases aligning to TRBD1. The CDR3 is 14 residues long. V trimming: 3 bases; J trimming: 12 bases; junction bases outside the gene matches: 10. Germline assignment: CDR1 MNHEY and CDR2 SMNVEV (reference sequence).